These 6 T cell receptor beta chains share one sample of origin, sequenced in a study of control samples from healthy donors and cancer patients. Data came from immunoSEQ multiplex PCR; TCRdb stores just in-frame clones and leaves some out. The data show about 44,000 clones, over 75% seen once. The sequencing input was PBMCs. The receptors shown here come from a woman in her fifties or sixties with lung cancer.

About this clone itself: In the same sample, other DNA sequences code for this CDR3. V usage is TRBV20-1 and J usage is TRBJ2-3; tentatively, D is TRBD1 (6 bases). Germline assignment: CDR1 DFQATT and CDR2 SNEGSKA (reference sequence). The CDR3 is made up of 11 amino acids. V dropped 6 bases and J dropped 6 bases, with 10 bases sitting between them. In DNA, the CDR3 is TGCAGTGCACAGGGAACGGATACGCAGTATTTT. This sequence encodes CSAQGTDTQYF.

The DNA for the CDR3 is TGTGCCAGCAGGTGGGGACAGTGGGGTTCGGGGGAGCTGTTTTTT. Protein: CASRWGQWGSGELFF. The rearrangement uses TRBV6-5 and TRBJ2-2; TRBD1 agrees at 7 bases. Germline CDR1 is MNHEY and CDR2 is SVGAGI. V lost 6 bases to trimming and J lost 8 bases; unmatched junction nucleotides: 12. The CDR3 covers 15 residues.

The chain couples TRBV5-1 to TRBJ2-1, with D perhaps given as TRBD1 or TRBD2 (5 bases each). Trimming left V 5 bases short and J 5 bases short, with 11 bases between. The germline V gene has CDR1 SGHRS and CDR2 YFSETQ. This CDR3 is built from 13 residues. Written as DNA, the CDR3 is TGCGCCAGCAGGAGAGGGGCCAACAATGAGCAGTTCTTC. Encoded protein: CASRRGANNEQFF.

The J gene is TRBJ1-2, the V gene TRBV3-1 (or the pseudogene TRBV3-2); D might be TRBD1 (5 bases). The V gene lost 1 base and the J gene lost 6 bases, with 15 bases spanning the gap. Germline V gene data show CDR1 as LGHDT and CDR2 as YNNKEL (reference sequence). The CDR3 consists of 15 residues. CDR3 loop: CASSQGVQGTHGYTF. The CDR3 DNA is TGTGCCAGCAGCCAAGGGGTCCAGGGTACGCATGGCTACACCTTC.

The V gene is TRBV30, the J gene TRBJ2-5, with TRBD2 matching over 12 bases. The CDR3 is 14 amino acids. Trimming cost V 3 bases and J 4 bases; bases outside gene matches: 3. Germline CDR1 and CDR2: GTSNPN and SVGIG (reference sequence). CDR3 residues: CAWRLAGGLETQYF. The CDR3 DNA reads as TGTGCCTGGAGGCTAGCGGGAGGGTTAGAGACCCAGTACTTC. Looking up the rest from reference TRBV30 and TRBJ2-5 gives the full variable domain: SQTIHQWPATLVQPVGSPLSLECTVEGTSNPNLYWYRQAAGRGLQLLFYSVGIGQISSEVPQNLSASRPQDRQFILSSKKLLLSDSGFYLCAWRLAGGLETQYFGPGTRLLVL.

The CDR3 bases are TGTGCCAGCAGCGCTCTTGGAATTCATGTCCTCCACTTT. Its protein is CASSALGIHVLHF. The chain combines TRBV7-9 with TRBJ1-6; D not resolved. Germline CDR1 reads SEHNR; CDR2 reads FQNEAQ (reference sequence). The CDR3 extends over 13 amino acids. Trimming pared 5 bases from V and 15 bases from J, leaving 17 bases between.